What follows describes a single T cell receptor (beta chain). These data belong to a study of CD8 T cells in Susac syndrome. Sequencing of TCR beta covered CD8+ and CD4+ T cells obtained from blood. Negative isolation was applied to CD8+ and CD4+ T cells, and FACS enrichment was applied to TEMRA cells. Trimming stripped 1 base from V and 2 bases from J, with 15 bases between. CDR1 is DFQATT and CDR2 is SNEGSKA in the germline V gene (reference sequence). This CDR3 has 15 amino acids. With random hexamers, reverse transcription was performed on 0.5 to 1 ug of RNA. TCR beta CDR3 was amplified by immunoSEQ covering 54 Vbeta and 13 Jbeta. TCRdb re-derived calls from the immunoSEQ multiplex PCR reads in MiXCR, one entry per CDR3 protein. Here the sample spans about 190,000 distinct CDR3 sequences, around 90% being singletons.

The genes are TRBV20-1 and TRBJ2-7; no definite D call. The receptor comes from a human donor with Susac syndrome. What was sequenced was CD4+ T cells from PBMCs. The CDR3 bases are TGCAGTGCTAGAGGACAACAAACGGACGCCTACGAGCAGTACTTC. Protein product: CSARGQQTDAYEQYF.